Following are 7 T cell receptor beta chains from one sample sequenced in a study of cytomegalovirus exposure and HLA in healthy donors. Clones were read by immunoSEQ multiplex PCR, and TCRdb kept only the in-frame ones, dropping some. The table includes 200,000 to 250,000 clones, approximately 80% detected once. Sequencing input: PBMCs. The receptor source for this set is a woman aged 30 to 39 in good health and CMV-seropositive.

V usage is TRBV7-9 and J usage is TRBJ2-5; D call uncertain. Per the germline V gene, CDR1 is SEHNR and CDR2 is FQNEAQ (reference sequence). V lost 1 base and J 5 bases, leaving 11 bases between the germline ends. CDR3 length: 14 residues. In DNA form, the CDR3 reads TGTGCCAGCAGCTTAGGGGCAGGAATGGAGACCCAGTACTTC. Translating it yields CASSLGAGMETQYF.

The gene calls are TRBV29-1 and TRBJ2-3, with D hard to call. There are 13 residues in the CDR3. CDR1 is SQVTM and CDR2 is ANQGSEA in the germline V gene. The CDR3 nucleotides read TGCACCGTCGACGGCAGCTGGACAGATACGCAGTATTTT. It yields the protein CTVDGSWTDTQYF.

The table lists this clone with a few counts. J is TRBJ1-2 and V is TRBV10-3, with 7 bases identical to TRBD1. V was clipped by 7 bases and J by 8 bases; unmatched bases: 10. Germline lookup yields CDR1 ENHRY and CDR2 SYGVKD. The CDR3 consists of 13 residues. For the CDR3, the DNA is TGTGCCATCACCGAGACAGGGAGCTACGGCTACACCTTC. This sequence encodes CAITETGSYGYTF.

This chain connects TRBV7-6 to TRBJ2-7, with D perhaps assigned TRBD1 or TRBD2 (5 bases each). The CDR3 has 13 amino acids. V was trimmed by 5 bases and J by 6 bases, leaving 14 bases between them. Germline V gene sequence: CDR1 SGHVS, CDR2 FNYEAQ. The CDR3 DNA is TGTGCCAGCAGCATCGGGACGATGGGCGAGCAGTACTTC. It is translated as CASSIGTMGEQYF.

This clone was recorded only once. The rearrangement links TRBV5-1 to TRBJ1-4; D gene uncertain. Germline V lookup: CDR1 SGHRS, CDR2 YFSETQ. V lost 4 bases and J lost 0, with 10 bases in between. This CDR3 spans 15 amino acids. This CDR3 reads CASSARTATNEKLFF. The CDR3, as DNA: TGCGCCAGCAGCGCACGGACTGCAACTAATGAAAAACTGTTTTTT. Full variable domain (outside the CDR3, taken from reference TRBV5-1 and TRBJ1-4): KAGVTQTPRYLIKTRGQQVTLSCSPISGHRSVSWYQQTPGQGLQFLFEYFSETQRNKGNFPGRFSGRQFSNSRSEMNVSTLELGDSALYLCASSARTATNEKLFFGSGTQLSVL.

The chain uses TRBV30 and TRBJ1-5, with D possibly TRBD1 on 5 matching bases. The CDR3 is 14 residues long. The germline CDR1 and CDR2 sequences are GTSNPN and SVGIG (reference sequence). V shed 5 bases and J shed 11 bases, with 22 bases lying between them. The CDR3 here is CAWRGRLRSMTQHF. The DNA of the CDR3 is TGTGCCTGGCGGGGCCGCTTAAGGAGTATGACCCAGCATTTT.

In its sample, this clone was seen a few times. The chain employs TRBV5-1 and TRBJ1-2; 7 nucleotides match TRBD1. CDR3 length equals 16 residues. Germline CDR1 is SGHRS and CDR2 is YFSETQ. With V trimmed by 4 bases and J by 0 bases, 9 bases remained unmatched. CDR3 nucleotides: TGCGCCAGCAGCCTGTTTCCGCAGGGGGCTAACTATGGCTACACCTTC. It specifies CASSLFPQGANYGYTF.